This T cell receptor beta chain appears in the sequencing data of a study of blood T cell repertoires in COVID-19. Germline CDR1 and CDR2: MDHEN and SYDVKM. Trimming cost V 7 bases and J 0 bases, with 13 bases left between them. This CDR3 is 15 amino acids long. As processed by the authors: Reference gene primer amplification gave estimated nucleated cell counts. Produced via immunoSEQ multiplex PCR; TCRdb's table is partial and in-frame only. V and J calls and clone size are those listed in that table; D and trimming were worked out from the DNA. The repertoire has around 98,000 clones, about 88% of them found once; the top ten carry around a sixth.

The gene calls are TRBV28 and TRBJ1-5; no clear D. Sequencing was performed on peripheral blood. This clonotype originated in a woman between 55 and 75 years old with acute or convalescent COVID-19. Here the CDR3 DNA reads TGTGCCAGCATTAAGACGGGGAATAGCAATCAGCCCCAGCATTTT. Protein product: CASIKTGNSNQPQHF.